The T cell receptor beta chain described here comes from a study of T-cell memory formation after mild COVID-19. Study findings and constraints: Some clones that responded turned up in pre-infection memory, which suggests that cross-reactive memory joined in. Of the contracting clones, CD4+ ones lay mainly in CM and EM, and CD8+ ones in EMRA. Among clones contracting day 15 to 85, CD4/CD8 was balanced, whereas later expanders leaned CD4+.

Per the germline V gene, CDR1 is KGHDR and CDR2 is SFDVKD. V lost 5 bases to trimming and J lost 3 bases, with 12 bases between them. The CDR3 loop spans 14 amino acids. It was 5'RACE with constant-segment primers that produced the TCR alpha and TCR beta cDNA libraries, which carried sample barcodes and UMIs. Each CDR3 protein is one row after TCRdb ran MiXCR on the 5' RACE reads. The table has about 540,000 distinct CDR3 sequences, roughly 20% seen once. This clonotype was counted only a few times. Its specificity is not known. The sample comprised PBMCs or a T cell subset sorted from them (not recorded which). The receptor comes from an adult woman who had mild COVID-19 (a few samples of this study predate the infection). Cell type and time point are not known. This sequence joins TRBV24-1 and TRBJ1-1; D is possibly TRBD1 (5 bases). Here the CDR3 DNA reads TGTGCCACCAGTGGTGTGGGGCTTGACACTGAAGCTTTCTTT. It codes for CATSGVGLDTEAFF.